These 8 T cell receptor beta chains share one sample of origin, sequenced in a study of T cells expressing NK-cell markers. TCRdb re-called the 5' RACE reads, yielding one record per CDR3 amino acid sequence without DNA. The specimen's table records about 460,000 distinct CDR3 sequences. The sequenced material came from blood T cells: a sorted CD56 or NKG2C T cell subset, CD4+ or CD8+ T cells, or bulk PBMC T cells (not recorded which). The receptors stem from a woman in her forties or fifties in good health.

The gene calls are TRBV5-1 and TRBJ2-3; with no DNA, the TCRdb D assignment of TRBD1 cannot be verified. This CDR3 is built from 17 residues. Germline loops: CDR1 SGHRS, CDR2 YFSETQ. The CDR3 here is CASSSQRTGAVTDTQYF.

The chain employs TRBV5-1 and TRBJ2-1; TCRdb designates TRBD2, a call that cannot be tested without DNA. Germline V gives CDR1 SGHRS, CDR2 YFSETQ. The CDR3 extends over 17 amino acids. The CDR3 is CASSLVRLDSRFDEQFF.

This chain links TRBV30 with TRBJ2-3. From germline, CDR1 is GTSNPN and CDR2 SVGIG (reference sequence). This CDR3 is 13 amino acids long. CDR3: CAWSGVPTDTQYF.

V gene TRBV6-1 combines with J gene TRBJ1-6. CDR1 MNHNS and CDR2 SASEGT come from the germline V gene. The CDR3 covers 14 residues. CDR3 protein: CASVKGYGNSPLHF.

The chain uses TRBV9 and TRBJ1-6; checking the TCRdb D call of TRBD1 is not possible without DNA. CDR1 is SGDLS, CDR2 YYNGEE, per germline. This CDR3 has 13 residues. CDR3 residues: CASGTRADSPLHF.

The V gene is TRBV4-1, the J gene TRBJ1-4. The CDR3 is 13 residues long. The germline V gene has CDR1 MGHRA and CDR2 YSYEKL. The CDR3 spells CASSQDRGRQLFF.

The gene calls are TRBV19 and TRBJ1-5; there is no DNA to check the TCRdb D call of TRBD1. The CDR3 consists of 15 residues. Germline loops: CDR1 LNHDA, CDR2 SQIVND (reference sequence). CDR3 residues: CASSVADRGNQPQHF.

V gene TRBV10-2 combines with J gene TRBJ1-3. The germline CDR1 and CDR2 sequences are WSHSY and SAAADI. There are 14 residues in the CDR3. Here the CDR3 reads CASSWSSSGNTIYF.